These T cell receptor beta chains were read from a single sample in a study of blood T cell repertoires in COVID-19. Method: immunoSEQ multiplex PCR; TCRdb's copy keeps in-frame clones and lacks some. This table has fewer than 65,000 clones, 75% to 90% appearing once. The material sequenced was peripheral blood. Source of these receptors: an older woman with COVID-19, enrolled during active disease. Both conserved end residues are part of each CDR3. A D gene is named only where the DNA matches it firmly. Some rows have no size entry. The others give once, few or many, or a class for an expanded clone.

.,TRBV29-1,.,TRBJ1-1,CSVVPRRTEAFF,TGCAGCGTTGTTCCCAGGCGCACTGAAGCTTTCTTT
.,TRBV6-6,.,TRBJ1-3,CASSRTGLEGNTIYF,TGTGCCAGCAGTCGAACAGGGCTGGAGGGAAACACCATATATTTT
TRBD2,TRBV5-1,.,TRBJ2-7,CASSSFLREVFNHEQYF,TGCGCCAGCAGCTCATTTTTGCGGGAGGTATTCAACCACGAGCAGTACTTC
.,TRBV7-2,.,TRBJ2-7,CASSPQQGPSSYEQYF,TGTGCCAGCAGCCCTCAACAGGGCCCGAGCTCCTACGAGCAGTACTTC
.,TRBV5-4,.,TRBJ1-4,CASSHPGTRGEKLFF,TGTGCCAGCAGCCACCCCGGGACAAGAGGCGAAAAACTGTTTTTT
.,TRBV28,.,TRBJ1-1,CASRTLGGRGTEAFF,TGTGCCAGCAGGACCCTCGGCGGGAGGGGCACTGAAGCTTTCTTT
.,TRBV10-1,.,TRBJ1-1,CASTGGAHGNFEGNAEAFF,TGCGCCAGCACCGGAGGGGCCCATGGGAATTTTGAGGGGAACGCTGAAGCTTTCTTT
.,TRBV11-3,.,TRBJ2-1,CASSLVLGGSSYNEQFF,TGTGCCAGCAGCTTAGTACTTGGAGGGAGCTCCTACAATGAGCAGTTCTTC
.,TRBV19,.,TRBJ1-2,CASNKLNYGYTF,TGTGCCAGTAATAAGCTTAACTATGGCTACACCTTC
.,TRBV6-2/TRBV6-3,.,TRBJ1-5,CASSYVQGGQPQHF,TGTGCCAGCAGTTACGTACAGGGCGGTCAGCCCCAGCATTTT
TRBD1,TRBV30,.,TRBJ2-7,CAWSQGDEQYF,TGTGCCTGGAGCCAGGGGGACGAGCAGTACTTC
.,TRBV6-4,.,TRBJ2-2,CASSDSGTSNTGELFF,TGTGCCAGCAGTGACTCAGGGACTTCGAACACCGGGGAGCTGTTTTTT
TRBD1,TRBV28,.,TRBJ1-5,CASSSLDRVIGQPQHF,TGTGCCAGCAGTTCCCTGGACAGGGTAATTGGTCAGCCCCAGCATTTT
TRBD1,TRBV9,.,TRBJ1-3,CASSGGGQGTGNTIYF,TGTGCCAGCAGCGGAGGGGGACAGGGTACTGGAAACACCATATATTTT
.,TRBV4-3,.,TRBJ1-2,CASSQRKQGNGYTF,TGCGCCAGCAGCCAGCGGAAACAGGGCAACGGCTACACCTTC
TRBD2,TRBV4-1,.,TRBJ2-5,CASSQGTSGVEETQYF,TGCGCCAGCAGCCAAGGCACTAGCGGAGTCGAAGAGACCCAGTACTTC
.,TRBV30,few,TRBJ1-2,CAWSVTVYFYGYTF,TGTGCCTGGAGTGTAACGGTATATTTCTATGGCTACACCTTC
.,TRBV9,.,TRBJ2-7,CASSVGSVSYEQYF,TGTGCCAGCAGCGTAGGTTCAGTTTCCTACGAGCAGTACTTC
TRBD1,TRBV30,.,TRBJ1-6,CAWSVTGTDYNSPLHF,TGTGCCTGGAGTGTAACCGGGACAGACTATAATTCACCCCTCCACTTT
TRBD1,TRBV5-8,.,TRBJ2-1,CASSSRDRGRFF,TGTGCCAGCAGTTCCCGGGACAGGGGGAGGTTCTTC
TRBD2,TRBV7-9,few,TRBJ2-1,CASSQGLAWEQFF,TGTGCCAGCAGCCAAGGACTAGCGTGGGAGCAGTTCTTC
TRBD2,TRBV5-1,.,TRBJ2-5,CASSLGLAGAETQYF,TGCGCCAGCAGCTTGGGACTAGCGGGAGCAGAGACCCAGTACTTC
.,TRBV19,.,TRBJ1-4,CASTRSRQLVREKLFF,TGTGCCAGTACCCGCTCCCGACAATTGGTCCGTGAAAAACTGTTTTTT
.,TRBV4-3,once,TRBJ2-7,CASSQDRGGGDEQYF,TGCGCCAGCAGCCAAGATCGAGGGGGAGGGGACGAGCAGTACTTC
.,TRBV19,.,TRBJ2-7,CASSKTLISYEQYF,TGTGCCAGTAGTAAGACACTGATCTCCTACGAGCAGTACTTC
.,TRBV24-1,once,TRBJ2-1,CATSDFGASEQFF,TGTGCCACCAGTGATTTTGGAGCCTCCGAGCAGTTCTTC
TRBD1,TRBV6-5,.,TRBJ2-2,CASSRDRGLGGELFF,TGTGCCAGCAGCCGGGACAGGGGGCTTGGCGGGGAGCTGTTTTTT
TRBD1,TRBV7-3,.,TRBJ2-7,CASSFTGARVSEQYF,TGTGCCAGCAGCTTTACAGGGGCTCGGGTCTCCGAGCAGTACTTC
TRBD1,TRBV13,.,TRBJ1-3,CASRPAGGGNTIYF,TGTGCCAGCAGGCCTGCAGGGGGCGGAAACACCATATATTTT
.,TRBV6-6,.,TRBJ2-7,CASKPGQDYEQYF,TGTGCCAGCAAACCGGGACAAGACTACGAGCAGTACTTC
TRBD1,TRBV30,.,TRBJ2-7,CAWRGDRVKYEQYF,TGTGCCTGGAGGGGGGACAGGGTTAAATACGAGCAGTACTTC
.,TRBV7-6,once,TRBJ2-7,CASKEDSFNEQYF,TGTGCCAGCAAAGAAGACTCCTTCAACGAGCAGTACTTC
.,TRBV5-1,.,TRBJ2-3,CASSLYPGIGTDTQYF,TGCGCCAGCAGCCTCTACCCCGGGATTGGCACAGATACGCAGTATTTT
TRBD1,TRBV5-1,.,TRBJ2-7,CASSFDRVLGEQYF,TGCGCCAGCAGCTTCGACAGGGTTCTAGGGGAGCAGTACTTC
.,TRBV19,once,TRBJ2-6,CASSRGTGANVLTF,TGTGCCAGTAGTCGGGGAACTGGGGCCAACGTCCTGACTTTC
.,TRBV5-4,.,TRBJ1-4,CASSGSGGANEKLFF,TGTGCCAGCAGCGGCTCGGGGGGAGCTAATGAAAAACTGTTTTTT
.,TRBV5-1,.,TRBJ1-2,CASSLQGDGYGYTF,TGCGCCAGCAGCTTGCAGGGTGATGGCTATGGCTACACCTTC
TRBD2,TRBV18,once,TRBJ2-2,CASSPIAGEDGELFF,TGTGCCAGCTCACCAATAGCGGGAGAGGACGGGGAGCTGTTTTTT
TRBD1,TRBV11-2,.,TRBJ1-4,CASALAGTGGLGNEKLFF,TGTGCCAGCGCACTCGCCGGGACAGGGGGGCTGGGGAACGAAAAACTGTTTTTT
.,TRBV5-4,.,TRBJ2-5,CASSLEAIETQYF,TGTGCCAGCAGCTTGGAAGCTATAGAGACCCAGTACTTC
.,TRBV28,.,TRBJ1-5,CASSFWTGGLGQPQHF,TGTGCCAGCAGTTTTTGGACCGGGGGGCTAGGCCAGCCCCAGCATTTT
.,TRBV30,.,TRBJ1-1,CAWSASGARPEAFF,TGTGCCTGGAGTGCCAGCGGGGCCCGGCCTGAAGCTTTCTTT
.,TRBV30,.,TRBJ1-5,CAWSGGLRNQPQHF,TGTGCCTGGAGTGGGGGCTTACGGAATCAGCCCCAGCATTTT
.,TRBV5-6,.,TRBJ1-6,CASSFPTGDNSPLHF,TGTGCCAGCAGCTTTCCGACCGGGGATAATTCACCCCTCCACTTT
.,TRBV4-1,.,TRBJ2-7,CASSQVFGQLYEQYF,TGCGCCAGCAGCCAAGTCTTCGGACAGCTCTACGAGCAGTACTTC
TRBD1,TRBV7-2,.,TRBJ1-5,CASSWGQFSNQPQHF,TGTGCCAGCAGCTGGGGACAGTTTAGCAATCAGCCCCAGCATTTT
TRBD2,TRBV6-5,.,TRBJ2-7,CASSYYGLATGEQYF,TGTGCCAGCAGTTACTACGGACTAGCGACGGGCGAGCAGTACTTC
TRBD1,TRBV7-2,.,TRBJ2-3,CASSFGDRGGDTQYF,TGTGCCAGCAGCTTTGGCGACAGGGGTGGAGATACGCAGTATTTT
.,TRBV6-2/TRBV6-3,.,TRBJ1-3,CASSYSSQRGFSGGNTIYF,TGTGCCAGCAGTTACTCGTCTCAGCGTGGATTCAGCGGGGGAAACACCATATATTTT
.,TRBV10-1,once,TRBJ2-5,CASSEGGAAQETQYF,TGCGCCAGCAGTGAGGGGGGGGCAGCCCAAGAGACCCAGTACTTC
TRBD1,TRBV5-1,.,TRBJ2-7,CASSVTGDRASYEQYF,TGCGCCAGCAGCGTTACCGGGGACAGGGCCTCCTACGAGCAGTACTTC